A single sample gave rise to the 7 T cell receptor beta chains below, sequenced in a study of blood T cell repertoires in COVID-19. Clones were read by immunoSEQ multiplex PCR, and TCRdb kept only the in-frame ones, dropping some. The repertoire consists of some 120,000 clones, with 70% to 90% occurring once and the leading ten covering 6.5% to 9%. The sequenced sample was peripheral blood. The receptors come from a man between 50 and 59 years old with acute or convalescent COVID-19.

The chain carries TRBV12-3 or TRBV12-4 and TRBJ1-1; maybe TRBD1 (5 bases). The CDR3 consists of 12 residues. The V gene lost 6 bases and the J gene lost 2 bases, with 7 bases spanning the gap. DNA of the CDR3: TGTGCCAGCAGAGGGGATAACACTGAAGCTTTCTTT. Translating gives CASRGDNTEAFF.

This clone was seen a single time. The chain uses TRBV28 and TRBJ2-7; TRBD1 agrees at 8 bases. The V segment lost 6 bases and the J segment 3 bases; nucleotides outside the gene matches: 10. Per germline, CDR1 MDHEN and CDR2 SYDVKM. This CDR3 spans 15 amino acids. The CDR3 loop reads CASRDRGGGDYEQYF. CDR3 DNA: TGTGCCAGCAGAGACAGGGGTGGTGGGGACTACGAGCAGTACTTC. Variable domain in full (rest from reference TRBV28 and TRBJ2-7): DVKVTQSSRYLVKRTGEKVFLECVQDMDHENMFWYRQDPGLGLRLIYFSYDVKMKEKGDIPEGYSVSREKKERFSLILESASTNQTSMYLCASRDRGGGDYEQYFGPGTRLTVT.

The CDR3 sequence: CASSRDIINTGELFF. CDR3 coding DNA: TGTGCCAGCAGTCGGGACATCATTAACACCGGGGAGCTGTTTTTT. The chain joins TRBV6-5 to TRBJ2-2; D might be TRBD1 (6 bases). Germline V gene lookup returns CDR1 MNHEY and CDR2 SVGAGI. The CDR3 is 15 residues long. The ends were cut back, 5 bases at V and 2 bases at J, with 12 bases in the middle.

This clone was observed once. The CDR3 loop is CSVPTSESNTGELFF. DNA of the CDR3: TGCAGCGTTCCAACTAGCGAATCAAACACCGGGGAGCTGTTTTTT. The rearrangement uses TRBV29-1 and TRBJ2-2; 7 bases are shared with TRBD2. Germline CDR1 and CDR2: SQVTM and ANQGSEA. J gave up 2 bases and V 5 bases, and 8 bases lay outside the gene matches. The CDR3 extends over 15 amino acids.

The CDR3 is CASSDRDTSGNTIYF. The CDR3 DNA is TGTGCCAGCAGCGACCGGGACACTTCTGGAAACACCATATATTTT. This chain connects TRBV5-6 to TRBJ1-3; possibly TRBD1 for D (6 bases). The CDR3 totals 15 residues. Per the germline V gene, CDR1 is SGHDT and CDR2 is YYEEEE. Trimming left V 4 bases short and J 1 base short, with 12 bases between.

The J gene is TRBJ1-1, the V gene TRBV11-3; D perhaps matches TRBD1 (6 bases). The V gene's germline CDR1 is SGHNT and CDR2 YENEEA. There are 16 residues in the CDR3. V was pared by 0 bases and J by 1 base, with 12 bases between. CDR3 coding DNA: TGTGCCAGCAGCTTAGATCTAACAGGGCAGAACACTGAAGCTTTCTTT. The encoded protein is CASSLDLTGQNTEAFF.

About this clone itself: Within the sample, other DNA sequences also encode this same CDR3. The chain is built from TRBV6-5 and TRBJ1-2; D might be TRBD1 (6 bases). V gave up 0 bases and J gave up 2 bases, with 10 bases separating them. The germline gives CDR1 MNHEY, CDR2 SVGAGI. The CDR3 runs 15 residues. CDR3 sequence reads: CASSYSGTINYGYTF. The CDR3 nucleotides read TGTGCCAGCAGTTACTCGGGGACAATAAACTATGGCTACACCTTC.